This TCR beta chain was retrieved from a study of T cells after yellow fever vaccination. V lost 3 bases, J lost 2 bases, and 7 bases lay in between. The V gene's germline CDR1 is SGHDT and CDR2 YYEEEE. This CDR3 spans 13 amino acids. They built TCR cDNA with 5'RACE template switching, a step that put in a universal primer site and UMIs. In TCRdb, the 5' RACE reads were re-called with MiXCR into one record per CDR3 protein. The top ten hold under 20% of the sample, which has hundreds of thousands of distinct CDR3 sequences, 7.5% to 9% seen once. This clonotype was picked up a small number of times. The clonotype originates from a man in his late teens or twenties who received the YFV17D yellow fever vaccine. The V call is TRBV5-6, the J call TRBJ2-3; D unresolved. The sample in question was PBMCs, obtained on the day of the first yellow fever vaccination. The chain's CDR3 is CASSSPDTDTQYF. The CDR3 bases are TGTGCCAGCAGCTCCCCCGACACAGATACGCAGTATTTT.